This T cell receptor (beta chain) was obtained from a study of blood T cell repertoires in COVID-19. As for the study in general: Material from acute and convalescent COVID-19 was sourced from the United States, Italy and Spain.

Measured with immunoSEQ multiplex PCR; TCRdb has only the in-frame clones, and not every one. The table has about 300,000 clones, around nine tenths seen once; the top ten hold 1.3%. Germline CDR1 is SGHTA and CDR2 is FQGNSA. The CDR3 spans 14 residues. Trimming left V 5 bases short and J 7 bases short, with 17 bases between. The sequenced material came from peripheral blood. V is TRBV7-2 and J is TRBJ1-2; unclear D gene. The sequence came from a man between 65 and 85 years old with acute or convalescent COVID-19. In DNA form, the CDR3 reads TGTGCCAGCAGCCCCAGAGCGGGTGCTGCTGGCTACACCTTC. It specifies CASSPRAGAAGYTF.